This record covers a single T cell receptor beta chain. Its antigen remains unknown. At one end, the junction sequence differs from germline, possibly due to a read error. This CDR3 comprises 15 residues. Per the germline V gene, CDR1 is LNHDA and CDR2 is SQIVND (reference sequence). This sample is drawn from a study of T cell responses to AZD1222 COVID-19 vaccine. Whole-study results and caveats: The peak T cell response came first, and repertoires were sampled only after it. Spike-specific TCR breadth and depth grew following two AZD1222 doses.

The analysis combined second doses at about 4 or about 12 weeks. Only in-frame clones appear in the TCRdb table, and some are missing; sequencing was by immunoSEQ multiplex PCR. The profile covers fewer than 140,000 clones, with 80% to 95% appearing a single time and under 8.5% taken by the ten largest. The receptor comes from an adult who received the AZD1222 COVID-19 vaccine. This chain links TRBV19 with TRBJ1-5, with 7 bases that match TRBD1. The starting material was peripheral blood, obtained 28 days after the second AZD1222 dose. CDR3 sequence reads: CASSIGQVGDQPQHF. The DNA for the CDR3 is TGTGCCAGTAGCATAGGACAGGTGGGTGATCAGCCCCAGCATTTT.